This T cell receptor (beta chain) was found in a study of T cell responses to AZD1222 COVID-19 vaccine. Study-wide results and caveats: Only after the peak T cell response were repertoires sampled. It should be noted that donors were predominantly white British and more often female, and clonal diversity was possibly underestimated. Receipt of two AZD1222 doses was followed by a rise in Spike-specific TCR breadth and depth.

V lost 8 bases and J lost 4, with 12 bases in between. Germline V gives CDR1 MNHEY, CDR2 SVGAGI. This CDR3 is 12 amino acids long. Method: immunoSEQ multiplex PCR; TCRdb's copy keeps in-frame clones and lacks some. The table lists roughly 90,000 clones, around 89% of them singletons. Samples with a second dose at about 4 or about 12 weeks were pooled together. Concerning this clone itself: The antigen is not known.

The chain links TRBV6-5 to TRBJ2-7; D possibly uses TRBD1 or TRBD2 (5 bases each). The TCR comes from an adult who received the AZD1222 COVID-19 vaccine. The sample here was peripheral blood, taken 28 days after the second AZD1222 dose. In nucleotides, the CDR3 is TGTGCCAGCGGGGGTGCCCTTTACGAGCAGTACTTC. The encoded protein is CASGGALYEQYF.